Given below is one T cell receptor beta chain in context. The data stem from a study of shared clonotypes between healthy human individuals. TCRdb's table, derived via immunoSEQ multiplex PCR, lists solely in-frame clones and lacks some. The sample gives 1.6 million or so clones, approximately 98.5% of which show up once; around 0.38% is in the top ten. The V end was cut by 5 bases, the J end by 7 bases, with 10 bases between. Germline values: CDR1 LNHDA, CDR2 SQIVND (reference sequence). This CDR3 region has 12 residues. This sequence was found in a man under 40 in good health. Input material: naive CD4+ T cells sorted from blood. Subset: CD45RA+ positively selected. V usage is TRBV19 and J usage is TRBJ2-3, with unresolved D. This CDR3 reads CASSDAANTQYF. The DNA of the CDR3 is TGTGCCAGTAGTGATGCAGCGAATACGCAGTATTTT.